This TCR beta chain was captured by sequencing in a study of control samples from healthy donors and cancer patients. Repertoires were generated with immunoSEQ multiplex PCR, while TCRdb's copy carries only in-frame clones and drops some. The sample lists around 130,000 clones; around 90% were seen once. The CDR3 has 18 residues. Germline trimming cut 4 bases from V and 3 bases from J; bases unmatched to any gene: 9. CDR1 is KGHDR, CDR2 SFDVKD, per germline. The sample consisted of blood. V and J are TRBV24-1 and TRBJ2-3; 13 positions match TRBD2. The TCR comes from a young man in good health. The CDR3 spells CATSDLTTLAGGTDTQYF. The CDR3 nucleotides are TGTGCCACCAGTGACCTTACCACACTAGCGGGAGGGACAGATACGCAGTATTTT.